The entry below gives a single TCR beta chain sequence along with its context. Its antigen is currently unknown. This specimen comes from a study of shared clonotypes between healthy human individuals. Notes on the study in general: Richness estimates generally favored naive over memory subsets.

Generated by immunoSEQ multiplex PCR, the TCRdb table keeps only in-frame clones and is missing some. The sample holds about 330,000 clones, 74% seen once. The CDR3 loop spans 13 amino acids. Trimming pared 0 bases from V and 8 bases from J, leaving 8 bases between. Germline V gives CDR1 SGHNT, CDR2 YYREEE (reference sequence). Specimen: memory CD4+ T cells sorted from blood. Specified subset: CD45RA-negative fraction. The chain joins TRBV5-4 to TRBJ1-4; D is unclear. This receptor was identified in a young man in good health. In DNA form, the CDR3 reads TGTGCCAGCAGCTTGGACCACACGGAAAAACTGTTTTTT. The encoded protein is CASSLDHTEKLFF. The variable domain in full, completed from reference TRBV5-4 and TRBJ1-4, reads ETGVTQSPTHLIKTRGQQVTLRCSSQSGHNTVSWYQQALGQGPQFIFQYYREEENGRGNFPPRFSGLQFPNYSSELNVNALELDDSALYLCASSLDHTEKLFFGSGTQLSVL.